This T cell receptor beta chain was documented in a study of blood T cells in healthy people across ages. Germline-derived CDR1 and CDR2 are LGHNA and YNFKEQ. Trimming at V came to 4 bases and at J to 10 bases, leaving 23 bases not matched to a gene. The CDR3 extends over 19 amino acids. For the second PCR, which ran for 7 to 11 cycles, a sample-barcoded 5' primer and a J-beta primer mix were used. TCRdb reprocessed the 5' RACE reads via MiXCR and lists one record per CDR3 protein. The repertoire holds more than 1.4 million distinct CDR3 sequences, with approximately 38% as singletons. There are a few counts of this clonotype.

The rearrangement links TRBV4-2 to TRBJ2-5; 11 bases map to TRBD2. The sequencing sample was made of blood. This TCR was sampled from a young woman in good health. In nucleotides, the CDR3 is TGTGCCAGCAGCCCCGGGACTAGCGGCACCCTATCGAGCGTGAAAATCCAGTACTTC. This gives the protein CASSPGTSGTLSSVKIQYF.